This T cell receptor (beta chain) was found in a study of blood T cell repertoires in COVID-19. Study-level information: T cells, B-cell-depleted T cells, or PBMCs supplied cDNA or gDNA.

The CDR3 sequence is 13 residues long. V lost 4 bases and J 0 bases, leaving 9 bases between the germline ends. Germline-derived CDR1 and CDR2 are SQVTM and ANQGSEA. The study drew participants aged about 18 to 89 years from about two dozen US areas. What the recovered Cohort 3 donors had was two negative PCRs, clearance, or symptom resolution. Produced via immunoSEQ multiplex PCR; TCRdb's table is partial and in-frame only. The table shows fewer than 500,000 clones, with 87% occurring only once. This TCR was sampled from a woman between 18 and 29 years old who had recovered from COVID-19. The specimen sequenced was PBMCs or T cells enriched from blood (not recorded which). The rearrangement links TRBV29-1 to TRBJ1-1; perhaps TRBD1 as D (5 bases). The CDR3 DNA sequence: TGCAGCGTTGGGGGGGTCCTGAACACTGAAGCTTTCTTT. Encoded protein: CSVGGVLNTEAFF.